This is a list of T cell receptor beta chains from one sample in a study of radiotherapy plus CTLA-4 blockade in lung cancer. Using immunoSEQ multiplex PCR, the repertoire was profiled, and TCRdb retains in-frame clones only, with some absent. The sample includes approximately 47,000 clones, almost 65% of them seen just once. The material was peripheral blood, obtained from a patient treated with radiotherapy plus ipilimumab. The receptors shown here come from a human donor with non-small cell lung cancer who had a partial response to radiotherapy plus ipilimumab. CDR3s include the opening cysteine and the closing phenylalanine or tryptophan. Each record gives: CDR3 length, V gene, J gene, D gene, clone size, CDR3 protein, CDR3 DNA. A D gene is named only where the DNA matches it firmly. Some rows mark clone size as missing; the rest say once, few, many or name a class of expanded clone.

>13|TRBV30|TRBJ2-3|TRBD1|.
CAWAGTGPGTQYF
TGTGCCTGGGCAGGGACAGGTCCAGGAACGCAGTATTTT
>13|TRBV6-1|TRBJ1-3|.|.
CASSRDTRNTIYF
TGTGCCAGCAGTCGGGACACTCGAAACACCATATATTTT
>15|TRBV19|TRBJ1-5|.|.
CASSIFTTGNQPQHF
TGTGCCAGTAGTATCTTTACGACTGGCAATCAGCCCCAGCATTTT
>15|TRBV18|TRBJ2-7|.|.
CASSDTGRSTYEQYF
TGTGCCAGCTCAGATACAGGGAGATCCACCTACGAGCAGTACTTC
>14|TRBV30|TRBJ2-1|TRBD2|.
CAWSSGTSSIEQFF
TGTGCCTGGAGTTCCGGGACTAGCTCTATTGAGCAGTTCTTC
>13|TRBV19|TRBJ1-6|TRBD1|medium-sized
CASSGQGRSPLHF
TGTGCCAGTAGTGGACAGGGTCGTTCACCCCTCCACTTT
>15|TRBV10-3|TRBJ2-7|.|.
CAISEFAGNSYEQYF
TGTGCCATCAGTGAGTTTGCAGGGAACTCCTACGAGCAGTACTTC
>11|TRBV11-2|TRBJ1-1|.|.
CASSLGQRAFF
TGTGCCAGCAGCTTAGGACAGAGGGCTTTCTTT
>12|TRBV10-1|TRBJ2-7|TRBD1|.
CASSEGQGRQYF
TGCGCCAGCAGTGAGGGACAGGGGAGGCAGTACTTC
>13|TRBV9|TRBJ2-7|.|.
CASSGGDRYEQYF
TGTGCCAGCAGCGGGGGGGACAGATACGAGCAGTACTTC
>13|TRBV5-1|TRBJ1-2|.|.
CASSPHSLEGYTF
TGCGCCAGCAGCCCTCACAGCCTGGAAGGCTACACCTTC
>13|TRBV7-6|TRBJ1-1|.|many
CASSTTGTTEAFF
TGTGCCAGCAGCACCACAGGGACCACTGAAGCTTTCTTT
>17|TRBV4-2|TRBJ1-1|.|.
CASSQGGPGTRNTEAFF
TGTGCCAGCAGCCAAGGGGGGCCCGGGACAAGGAACACTGAAGCTTTCTTT
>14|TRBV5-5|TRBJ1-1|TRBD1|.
CASSFDRVNTEAFF
TGTGCCAGCAGCTTTGACAGGGTGAACACTGAAGCTTTCTTT
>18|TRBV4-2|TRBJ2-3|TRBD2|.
CASSQVSEAGGGGDTQYF
TGTGCCAGCAGCCAAGTTTCGGAAGCGGGAGGGGGTGGGGATACGCAGTATTTT
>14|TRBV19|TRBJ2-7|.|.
CASSTQQDSYEQYF
TGTGCCAGTAGTACTCAACAGGACTCCTACGAGCAGTACTTC
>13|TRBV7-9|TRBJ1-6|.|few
CASSSGVGSPLHF
TGTGCTAGCAGCTCAGGGGTAGGATCACCCCTCCACTTT
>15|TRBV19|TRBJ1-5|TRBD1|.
CASSMRRDRVQPQHF
TGTGCCAGTAGTATGCGCAGGGACAGGGTTCAGCCCCAGCATTTT
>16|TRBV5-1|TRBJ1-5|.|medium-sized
CASSPGTGGRNQPQHF
TGCGCCAGCAGCCCAGGAACGGGGGGACGCAATCAGCCCCAGCATTTT
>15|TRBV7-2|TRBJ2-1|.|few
CASSLGVGPYNEQFF
TGTGCCAGCAGCTTAGGGGTGGGGCCGTACAATGAGCAGTTCTTC
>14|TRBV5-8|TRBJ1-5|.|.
CASSFLHSNQPQHF
TGTGCCAGCAGCTTTTTACATAGCAATCAGCCCCAGCATTTT
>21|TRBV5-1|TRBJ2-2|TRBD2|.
CASSSSLAGGPSDLYTGELFF
TGCGCCAGCAGCTCTTCCTTAGCGGGAGGGCCCTCTGATTTGTACACCGGGGAGCTGTTTTTT
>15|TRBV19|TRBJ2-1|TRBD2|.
CASSSIAGGKGEQFF
TGTGCCAGTAGCTCGATAGCGGGGGGTAAGGGTGAGCAGTTCTTC
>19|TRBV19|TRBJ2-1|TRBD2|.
CASSILVTSGRSSYNEQFF
TGTGCCAGTAGTATTCTGGTGACTAGCGGGAGGAGCTCCTACAATGAGCAGTTCTTC